This TCR beta chain comes out of a study of chemoradiotherapy in HPV16-positive cancers. Overall study context: A couple of HPV16-positive patients' cells yielded candidate HPV-specific clones and common motifs.

The protocol was immunoSEQ multiplex PCR, while the TCRdb copy is restricted to in-frame clones and leaves out a portion. The sample has about 17,000 clones; nearly 90% are singletons. Study outcomes and limitations: Candidate HPV-specific clones and E7-related TCR motifs grew in tumor during treatment.

This CDR3 region has 14 residues. The germline CDR1 and CDR2 sequences are SEHNR and FQNEAQ (reference sequence). V lost 1 base and J 1 base, leaving 7 bases between the germline ends. This clone was counted once. The antigen is not known. The TCR was taken from a human donor with HPV-associated anogenital cancer. The J gene is TRBJ1-1, the V gene TRBV7-9; no definite D call. The source was blood, collected from a patient who underwent chemoradiotherapy. CDR3 residues: CASSLGAGNTEAFF. The CDR3 bases are TGTGCCAGCAGCTTAGGAGCGGGGAACACTGAAGCTTTCTTT.